The source of this T cell receptor (beta chain) is a study of identical twins (TCRdb year 2016). Regarding the complete study: TCR alpha and beta repertoires from monozygotic twins, unrelated adults of various ages and cord blood were deep-sequenced to test whether fetal clonotypes persist. To rule out contamination, replicate twin experiments were performed at different times with different library preparation protocols.

The table lists this clonotype with a few counts. What antigen it recognizes has not been identified. No base quality information exists; no much larger clone differs at one position. Results the study describes overall, beyond this receptor: Compared with coincidental sharing between unrelated individuals, an excess of low generation-probability sequences was observed among out-of-frame TCR alpha sequences shared between twins. Abundant cord blood beta clonotypes carried fewer insertions; young adult naive repertoires showed a weaker similar trend, while memory repertoires showed none. Because the same donors could not be followed over many years, the conclusions relied on cross-sectional statistical analysis. In beta out-of-frame sequences, excess twin sharing was weaker, because having fewer shared sequences lowered the signal-to-noise ratio. Zero-insertion analyses could be partly confounded by invariant T cells such as MAIT and iNKT, although diverse VJ usage argued against such confounding for most clonotypes. Recombination models systematically underestimated out-of-frame TCR alpha sharing in monozygotic twins but agreed with sharing between unrelated individuals.

Library preparation employed 5' RACE. The instrument given in TCRdb is Illumina HiSeq 2000. Template switching introduced a universal primer binding site; the final cDNA contained a unique molecular identifier, enabling accurate counting of TCR cDNA molecules. Specific primers in the conserved constant-segment region were used to synthesize first-strand cDNA for TCR alpha and beta chains. To control for contamination, every cDNA library was double barcoded, receiving both a SMART-Mk sample barcode and Illumina barcodes. TruSeq adapter sequences, together with Illumina sample barcodes, were added in two successive PCR steps. TCR alpha and beta cDNA libraries were sequenced on the Illumina HiSeq platform with custom primers. Processing in the source paper ran as follows. Unique molecular identifiers were extracted from raw reads with MiGEC, and CDR3 positions were determined with MiXCR. For each individual, recombination models were inferred using an EM algorithm with the repgenHMM and IGoR tools. The tcR package in R was used for shared clonotype analysis, with sharing normalized by the product of cloneset sizes. To study raw recombination free of thymic and clonal selection effects, out-of-frame nonproductive sequences were analyzed. The public reads were run again by TCRdb, first through fastp at Q25 and then through MiXCR, and only productive beta chains were kept. Duplicate CDR3 protein sequences are folded into a single record with the most common DNA and genes. Clone size and V and J calls follow TCRdb, not the original study. A total of 310,000 or so distinct CDR3 sequences appear in this sample, just under 9.5% of them only once. Of the sample, 7% to 8.5% is held by the ten largest clones.

All donors were healthy Caucasians. Three pairs of female monozygotic twins, all aged about 18 to 29 years, made up the twin cohort. CD4+ and CD8+ T cell populations were isolated with positive isolation kits from Invitrogen. A further study also used this sample, focusing on yellow fever vaccine responses in identical twins. The second study's paper adds: The authors reported that the T cell response to vaccination in identical twins appeared partly convergent and partly personalized. The study precisely tracked vaccine-responding T cell clones in identical twins.

This TCR came from a woman under 30 in good health. Material: CD8+ T cells sorted from blood.

The CDR3 protein is CASSLDLAEWMGDTQYF. The nucleotide sequence reads TGTGCCAGCAGCTTAGATCTGGCTGAATGGATGGGGGATACGCAGTATTTT. The chain joins TRBV11-2 to TRBJ2-3; the D gene cannot be resolved reliably. As encoded in the germline V gene, CDR1 is SGHAT while CDR2 is FQNNGV. The CDR3 has 17 amino acids, counting the end cysteine and phenylalanine. Only the CDR3 portion is preserved as DNA: 51 bases, with reading frame beginning at the first base. V is clipped by 0 bases and J by 6 bases, and the sequence between their germline boundaries is 19 bases long.